This TCR beta chain is from a study of blood T cell repertoires in COVID-19. Background on the study: Acute and convalescent COVID-19 specimens originated in the United States, Italy and Spain.

CDR1 SGHRS and CDR2 YFSETQ come from the germline V gene. The CDR3 sequence is 14 residues long. The V segment lost 2 bases and the J segment 3 bases; nucleotides outside the gene matches: 3. Measured with immunoSEQ multiplex PCR; TCRdb has only the in-frame clones, and not every one. Of about 310,000 clones listed, 90% are singletons. The sequenced sample consisted of peripheral blood. This clonotype was sampled from a woman aged 25 to 45 with COVID-19, enrolled during active disease. The chain recombines TRBV5-1 with TRBJ2-7; 9 bases agree with TRBD2. The CDR3 spells CASSLGTSNYEQYF. As DNA, the CDR3 is TGCGCCAGCAGCTTAGGGACTAGCAACTACGAGCAGTACTTC.